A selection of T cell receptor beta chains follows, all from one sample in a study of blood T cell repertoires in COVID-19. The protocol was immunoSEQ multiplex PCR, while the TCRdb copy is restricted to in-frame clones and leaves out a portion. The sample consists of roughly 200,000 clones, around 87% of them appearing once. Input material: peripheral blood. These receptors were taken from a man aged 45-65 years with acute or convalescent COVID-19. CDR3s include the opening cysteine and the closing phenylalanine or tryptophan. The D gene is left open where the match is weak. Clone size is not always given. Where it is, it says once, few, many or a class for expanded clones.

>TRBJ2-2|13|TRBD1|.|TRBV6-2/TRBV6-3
TGTGCCAGCAGTTCACAGGGGGCCGGGGAGCTGTTTTTT
CASSSQGAGELFF
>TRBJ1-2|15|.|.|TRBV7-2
TGTGCCAGCAGCGACCTACCCACAGGGAACTATGGCTACACCTTC
CASSDLPTGNYGYTF
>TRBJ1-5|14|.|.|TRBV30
TGTGCCTGGGCAGCCGGAGATAGCAATCAGCCCCAGCATTTT
CAWAAGDSNQPQHF
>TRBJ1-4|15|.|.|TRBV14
TGTGCCAGCAGCAAACCAGGGTCTCGAAATGAAAAACTGTTTTTT
CASSKPGSRNEKLFF
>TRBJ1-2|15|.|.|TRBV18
TGTGCCAGCTCACCAGTGACAGGCCTCTCCTATGGCTACACCTTC
CASSPVTGLSYGYTF
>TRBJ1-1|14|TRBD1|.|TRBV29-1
TGCAGCGTTGTAGGACAGGGGAGGCACACTGAAGCTTTCTTT
CSVVGQGRHTEAFF
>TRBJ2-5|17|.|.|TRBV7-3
TGTGCCAGCAGCTTAAGGGGCCTACCGGGGGACCGAGAGACCCAGTACTTC
CASSLRGLPGDRETQYF
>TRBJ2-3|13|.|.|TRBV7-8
TGTGCCAGCAGCTTAGAACCCACAGTTACGCAGTATTTT
CASSLEPTVTQYF
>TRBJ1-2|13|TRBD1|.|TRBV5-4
TGTGCCAGCAGCAAGGGACAGGCCTATGGCTACACCTTC
CASSKGQAYGYTF
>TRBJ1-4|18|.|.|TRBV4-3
TGCGCCAGCAGCCAAGTTTATGGTAGTGGAGGGGATAATGAAAAACTGTTTTTT
CASSQVYGSGGDNEKLFF
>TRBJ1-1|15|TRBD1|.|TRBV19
TGTGCCAGTAGTATAGCTCAACGGGACAGGGGGAACGCTTTCTTT
CASSIAQRDRGNAFF
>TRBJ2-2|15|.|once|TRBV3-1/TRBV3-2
TGTGCCAGCAGCCAAGCGCCAGGGGTGGGCGGGGAGCTGTTTTTT
CASSQAPGVGGELFF
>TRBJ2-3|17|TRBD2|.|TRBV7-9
TGTGCCAGCAGCTTAGAAACTAGCGGGAGGGCCGGAGATACGCAGTATTTT
CASSLETSGRAGDTQYF
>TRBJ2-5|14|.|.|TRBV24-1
TGTGCCACCAGTGATGCGGGACCCCAAGAGACCCAGTACTTC
CATSDAGPQETQYF
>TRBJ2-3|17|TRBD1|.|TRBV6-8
TGTGCCAGCAGTTACTCGAGGGACAGGGTACCCACAGATACGCAGTATTTT
CASSYSRDRVPTDTQYF
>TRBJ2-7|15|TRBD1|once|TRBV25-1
TGTGCCAGCAGTGAATGGTACAGGGGTCCGCGCGAGCAGTACTTC
CASSEWYRGPREQYF
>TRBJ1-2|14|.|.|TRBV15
TGTGCCACCAGCAGAGGTACAGGGAGTCTTGGCTACACCTTC
CATSRGTGSLGYTF
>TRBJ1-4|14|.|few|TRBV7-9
TGTGCCAGCAGCTTAGGCGTGGCTAATGAAAAACTGTTTTTT
CASSLGVANEKLFF
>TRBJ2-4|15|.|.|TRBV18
TGTGCCAGCTCACCCCCACAGGGCGCAGTGAACATTCAGTACTTC
CASSPPQGAVNIQYF
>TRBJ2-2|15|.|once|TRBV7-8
TGTGCCAGCAGCTTGGGACAACCGAACACCGGGGAGCTGTTTTTT
CASSLGQPNTGELFF
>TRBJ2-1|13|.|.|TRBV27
TGTGCCAGCAGTTTCGGGGTTTACAATGAGCAGTTCTTC
CASSFGVYNEQFF
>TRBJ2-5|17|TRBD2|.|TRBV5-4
TGTGCCAGCAGCTTTTTCGGGCTAGCGGGAGTTTCAGAGACCCAGTACTTC
CASSFFGLAGVSETQYF
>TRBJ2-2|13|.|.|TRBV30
TGTGCCTGGAGTGCACAGAACACCGGGGAGCTGTTTTTT
CAWSAQNTGELFF
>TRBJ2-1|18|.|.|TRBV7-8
TGTGCCAGCAGACCCGCCGGCGGGGCAGGGTGGACTTACAATGAGCAGTTCTTC
CASRPAGGAGWTYNEQFF
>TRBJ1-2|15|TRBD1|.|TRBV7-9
TGTGCCAGCAGCTTAGAGACAGGGTCTAATAAGGGCTACACCTTC
CASSLETGSNKGYTF
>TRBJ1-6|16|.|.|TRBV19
TGTGCCAGTAGGGACAAGGGGAACTCCTATAATTCACCCCTCCACTTT
CASRDKGNSYNSPLHF
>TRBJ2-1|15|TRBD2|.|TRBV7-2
TGTGCCAGCAGCTCACTAGCGAGCCAATACAATGAGCAGTTCTTC
CASSSLASQYNEQFF
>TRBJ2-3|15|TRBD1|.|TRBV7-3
TGTGCCAGCAGCTCGGGACAGGATCTCCCAGATACGCAGTATTTT
CASSSGQDLPDTQYF
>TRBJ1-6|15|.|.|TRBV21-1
TGTGCCAGCAGATTGGACAGGGGGTTTGATTCACCCCTCCACTTT
CASRLDRGFDSPLHF
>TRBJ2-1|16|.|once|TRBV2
TGTGCCAGCAGCGAAAGGGGAACAGGGAGAAATAATGAGCAGTTCTTC
CASSERGTGRNNEQFF
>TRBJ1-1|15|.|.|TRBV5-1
TGCGCCAGCAGCCCCACAGGTTGGGGGAACACTGAAGCTTTCTTT
CASSPTGWGNTEAFF
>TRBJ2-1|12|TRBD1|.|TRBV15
TGTGCCACCAGGGCCGAACAGGGGCAGCAGTTCTTC
CATRAEQGQQFF
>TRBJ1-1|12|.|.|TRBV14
TGTGCCAGCAGCCACAAGGGGACTGAAGCTTTCTTT
CASSHKGTEAFF
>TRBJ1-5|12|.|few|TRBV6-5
TGTGCCAGCAGGGTACAGTGGCAGCCCCAGCATTTT
CASRVQWQPQHF
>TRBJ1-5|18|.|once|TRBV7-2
TGTGCCAGCAGCTTAACACCTCGGGGGGCAGTAAGCAATCAGCCCCAGCATTTT
CASSLTPRGAVSNQPQHF
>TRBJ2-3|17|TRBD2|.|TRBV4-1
TGCGCCAGCAGCCGCGGCCCACTAGCGGGTAGCACAGATACGCAGTATTTT
CASSRGPLAGSTDTQYF
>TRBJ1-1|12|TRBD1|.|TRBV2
TGTGCCAGAAGACAGGGGAATAGTGAAGCTTTCTTT
CARRQGNSEAFF
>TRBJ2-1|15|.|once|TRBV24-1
TGTGCCACCAGTGATTTGCAGGGGCTCAACAATGAGCAGTTCTTC
CATSDLQGLNNEQFF
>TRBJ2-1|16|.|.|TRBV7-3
TGTGCCAGCAGCTTAATGGCGACTAGGGTCCTCAATGAGCAGTTCTTC
CASSLMATRVLNEQFF
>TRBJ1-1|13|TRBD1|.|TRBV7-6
TGTGCCAGCAGCTTCCAGGGGGGCACTGAAGCTTTCTTT
CASSFQGGTEAFF
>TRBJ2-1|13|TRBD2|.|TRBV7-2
TGTGCCAGCAGTAGCGGGGATGGGTTGGAGCAGTTCTTC
CASSSGDGLEQFF
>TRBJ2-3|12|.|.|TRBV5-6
TGTGCCAGCAGCTCCTCCCCGGATACGCAGTATTTT
CASSSSPDTQYF
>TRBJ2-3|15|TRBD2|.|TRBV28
TGTGCCAGCAGTTTGGCGGGGGGGAGCACAGATACGCAGTATTTT
CASSLAGGSTDTQYF
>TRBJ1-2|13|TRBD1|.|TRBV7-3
TGTGCCAGCAGCGAAGACAGGGGGTATGGCTACACCTTC
CASSEDRGYGYTF
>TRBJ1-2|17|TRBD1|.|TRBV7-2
TGTGCCAGCAGCTTAGCACTAGTTGGGGACAGTCCAGGAGGCTACACCTTC
CASSLALVGDSPGGYTF
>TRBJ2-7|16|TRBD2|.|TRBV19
TGTGCCAGTAGTCCACGACTAGCGGGAGGGTCCTACGAGCAGTACTTC
CASSPRLAGGSYEQYF
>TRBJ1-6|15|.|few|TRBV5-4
TGTGCCAGCAGCTTGGGTGGGCCTCCCCTTTCACCCCTCCACTTT
CASSLGGPPLSPLHF
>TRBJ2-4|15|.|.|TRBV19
TGTGCCAGTAGTAGCCTAACTATAGCCAAAAACATTCAGTACTTC
CASSSLTIAKNIQYF
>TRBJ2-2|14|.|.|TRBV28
TGTGCCAGCCGGAGAGACCCGAACACCGGGGAGCTGTTTTTT
CASRRDPNTGELFF
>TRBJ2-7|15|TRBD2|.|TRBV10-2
TGCGCCAGCAGCTTTGGACTAGCGGATCGCTACGAGCAGTACTTC
CASSFGLADRYEQYF
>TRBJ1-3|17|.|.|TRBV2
TGTGCCAGCAGACAACGGGGGGGGCAGAACTCCCGGAACACCATATATTTT
CASRQRGGQNSRNTIYF
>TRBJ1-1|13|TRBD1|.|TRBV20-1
TGCAGTGCTAGTCGGGACAGTAACACTGAAGCTTTCTTT
CSASRDSNTEAFF
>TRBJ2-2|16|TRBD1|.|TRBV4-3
TGCGCCAGCAGCCAAGATTGGCAGGGGGCCACCGGGGAGCTGTTTTTT
CASSQDWQGATGELFF
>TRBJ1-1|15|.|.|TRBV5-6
TGTGCCAGCAGCCCGGGACTGCAAGGGAACACTGAAGCTTTCTTT
CASSPGLQGNTEAFF
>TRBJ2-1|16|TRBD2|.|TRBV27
TGTGCCAGCAGTTTACGCGGCGGGGGGACTTACAATGAGCAGTTCTTC
CASSLRGGGTYNEQFF
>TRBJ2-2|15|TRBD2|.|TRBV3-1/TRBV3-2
TGTGCCAGCAGCCTGGGGGGAGGGGACACCGGGGAGCTGTTTTTT
CASSLGGGDTGELFF